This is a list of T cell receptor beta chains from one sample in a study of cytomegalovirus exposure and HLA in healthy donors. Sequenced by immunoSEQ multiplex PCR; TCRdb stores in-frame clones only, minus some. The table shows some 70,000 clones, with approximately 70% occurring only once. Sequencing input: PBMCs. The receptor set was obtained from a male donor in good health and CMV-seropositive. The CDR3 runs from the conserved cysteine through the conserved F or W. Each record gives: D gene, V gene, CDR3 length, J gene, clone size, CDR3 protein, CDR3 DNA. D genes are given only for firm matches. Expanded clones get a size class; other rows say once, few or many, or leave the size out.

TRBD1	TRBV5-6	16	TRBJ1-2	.	CASSRTPGQGVYGYTF	TGTGCCAGCAGCAGAACCCCGGGACAGGGAGTCTATGGCTACACCTTC
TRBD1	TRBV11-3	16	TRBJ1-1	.	CASSLGGQGVNTEAFF	TGTGCCAGCAGCTTAGGAGGACAGGGGGTGAACACTGAAGCTTTCTTT
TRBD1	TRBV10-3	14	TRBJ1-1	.	CAISDGQEIAEAFF	TGTGCCATCAGTGACGGACAGGAGATAGCTGAAGCTTTCTTT
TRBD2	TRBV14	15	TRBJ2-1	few	CASSRTSGAHNEQFF	TGTGCCAGCAGTCGGACTAGCGGGGCCCACAATGAGCAGTTCTTC
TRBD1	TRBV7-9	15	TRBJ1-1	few	CSSSQDRPRNTEAFF	TGTTCCAGCAGCCAGGACAGGCCCAGGAACACTGAAGCTTTCTTT
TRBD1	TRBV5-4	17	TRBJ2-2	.	CASSPGTGGLWTGELFF	TGTGCCAGCAGTCCGGGGACAGGGGGGTTGTGGACCGGGGAGCTGTTTTTT
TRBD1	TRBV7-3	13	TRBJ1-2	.	CASSPGGGAGYTF	TGTGCCAGCAGCCCAGGGGGTGGGGCTGGCTACACCTTC
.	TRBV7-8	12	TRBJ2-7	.	CASSFQGHEQYF	TGTGCCAGCAGCTTCCAGGGGCACGAGCAGTACTTC
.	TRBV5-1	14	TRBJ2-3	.	CASSLGLPTDTQYF	TGCGCCAGCAGCTTGGGACTACCTACAGATACGCAGTATTTT
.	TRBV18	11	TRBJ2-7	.	CASSPSGEQYF	TGTGCCAGCTCACCCAGCGGCGAGCAGTACTTC
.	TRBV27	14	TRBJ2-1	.	CASSLLASYNEQFF	TGTGCCAGCAGTTTACTAGCGAGCTACAATGAGCAGTTCTTC
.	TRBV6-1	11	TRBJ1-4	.	CASSLREKLFF	TGTGCCAGCAGTCTGAGGGAAAAACTGTTTTTT
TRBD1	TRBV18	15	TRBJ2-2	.	CASSRQGANTGELFF	TGTGCCAGCTCAAGACAGGGGGCCAACACCGGGGAGCTGTTTTTT
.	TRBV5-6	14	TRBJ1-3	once	CASSPRPSGNTIYF	TGTGCCAGCAGCCCTAGACCCTCTGGAAACACCATATATTTT
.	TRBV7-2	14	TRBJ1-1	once	CASSFATAGTEAFF	TGTGCCAGCAGCTTTGCAACAGCGGGCACTGAAGCTTTCTTT
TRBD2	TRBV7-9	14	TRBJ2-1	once	CASPSGGHYNEQFF	TGTGCCAGCCCGAGCGGGGGCCATTACAATGAGCAGTTCTTC
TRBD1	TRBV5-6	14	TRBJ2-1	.	CASSLEGAYNEQFF	TGTGCCAGCAGCTTGGAGGGGGCGTACAATGAGCAGTTCTTC
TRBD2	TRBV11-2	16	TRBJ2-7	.	CASTSPSAGGFYEQYF	TGTGCCAGCACCTCCCCCTCAGCGGGGGGTTTCTACGAGCAGTACTTC
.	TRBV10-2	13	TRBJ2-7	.	CASSESGVNEQYF	TGCGCCAGCAGTGAGTCAGGGGTGAACGAGCAGTACTTC
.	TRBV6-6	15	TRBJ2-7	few	CASSGYSGHRDEQYF	TGTGCCAGCAGCGGATATTCGGGACATAGGGACGAGCAGTACTTC
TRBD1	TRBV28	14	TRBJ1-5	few	CASSFRQGSQPQHF	TGTGCCAGCAGTTTCAGACAGGGAAGTCAGCCCCAGCATTTT
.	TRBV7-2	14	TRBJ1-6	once	CASSLDRTHSPLHF	TGTGCCAGCAGCTTAGACAGGACGCATTCACCCCTCCACTTT
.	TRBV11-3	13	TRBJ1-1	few	CASSSRVGTEAFF	TGTGCCAGCAGTTCCAGGGTTGGAACTGAAGCTTTCTTT
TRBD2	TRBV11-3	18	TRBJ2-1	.	CASSLDQGGSVRYNEQFF	TGTGCCAGCAGCTTAGATCAGGGAGGGAGCGTGAGATACAATGAGCAGTTCTTC
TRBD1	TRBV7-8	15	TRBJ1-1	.	CASSPRTGLNTEAFF	TGTGCCAGCAGCCCGCGGACAGGGTTGAACACTGAAGCTTTCTTT
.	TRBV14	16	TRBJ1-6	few	CASSSPGSSYNSPLHF	TGTGCCAGCAGCAGCCCCGGGAGCTCCTATAATTCACCCCTCCACTTT
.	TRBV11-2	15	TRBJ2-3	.	CASSLVGMGTDTQYF	TGTGCCAGCAGCTTAGTGGGCATGGGCACAGATACGCAGTATTTT
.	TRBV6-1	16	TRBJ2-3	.	CASSESFSLSTDTQYF	TGTGCCAGCAGTGAGAGTTTTTCGCTTAGCACAGATACGCAGTATTTT
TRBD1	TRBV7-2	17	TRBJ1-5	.	CASSSRDRAYSNQPQHF	TGTGCCAGCAGCTCCCGGGACAGGGCCTATAGCAATCAGCCCCAGCATTTT
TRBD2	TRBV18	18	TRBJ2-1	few	CASSRGLRGTDSYNEQFF	TGTGCCAGCTCACGGGGACTAAGAGGGACTGACTCCTACAATGAGCAGTTCTTC
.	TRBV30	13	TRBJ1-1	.	CAWSLGGNTEAFF	TGTGCCTGGAGTCTAGGTGGGAACACTGAAGCTTTCTTT
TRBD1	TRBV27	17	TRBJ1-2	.	CASSLKIGTGGNYGYTF	TGTGCCAGCAGTTTAAAGATAGGGACAGGGGGAAACTATGGCTACACCTTC
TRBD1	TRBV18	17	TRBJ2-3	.	CASSPRSFRGQTDTQYF	TGTGCCAGCTCACCTCGATCATTTAGGGGGCAGACGGATACGCAGTATTTT
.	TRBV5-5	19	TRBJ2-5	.	CASSLIPGALAHLTETQYF	TGTGCCAGCAGCTTGATACCAGGGGCCCTCGCGCACCTCACAGAGACCCAGTACTTC
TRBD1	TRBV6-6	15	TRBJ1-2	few	CASIDKGQGTSGYTF	TGTGCCAGCATCGATAAGGGACAGGGTACGAGTGGCTACACCTTC
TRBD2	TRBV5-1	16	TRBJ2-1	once	CASNLAGGPSYNEQFF	TGCGCCAGCAACCTAGCGGGGGGACCCTCCTACAATGAGCAGTTCTTC
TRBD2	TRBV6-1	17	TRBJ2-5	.	CASSQVGLAAVGETQYF	TGTGCCAGCAGTCAAGTCGGACTAGCGGCGGTGGGGGAGACCCAGTACTTC
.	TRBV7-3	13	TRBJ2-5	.	CASSPTSSETQYF	TGTGCCAGCAGCCCGACTAGTTCAGAGACCCAGTACTTC
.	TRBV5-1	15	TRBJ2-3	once	CASSLVAVDQDTQYF	TGCGCCAGCAGCTTAGTAGCCGTCGACCAAGATACGCAGTATTTT
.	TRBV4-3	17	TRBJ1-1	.	CASSQDFRVDQNTEAFF	TGCGCCAGCAGCCAAGATTTCAGGGTGGACCAGAACACTGAAGCTTTCTTT